What follows is one TCR beta chain and its context. Antigen: not known. CDR1 MDHEN and CDR2 SYDVKM come from the germline V gene. This CDR3 has 15 residues. For the second PCR, which ran for roughly 7 to 11 cycles, a sample-barcoded 5' primer and a J-beta primer mix were used. From the 5' RACE reads, TCRdb called clonotypes with MiXCR, one entry per CDR3 protein. Of 800,000 to 950,000 distinct CDR3 sequences in the sample, roughly 28% were seen once. The data derive from a study of blood T cells in healthy people across ages. At the level of the study: The template switching approach captured approximately one barcoded beta molecule for every two T cells.

Study-wide results and limits: The study regarded diversity estimates from one million T cells as underestimates. CMV infection status of these donors was not known. Per million T cells, TCR beta diversity dropped about linearly as age rose.

The same data also contributed to another study, on T cells of mothers and their children.

This receptor was taken from a woman between 40 and 55 years old in good health. V gene TRBV28 combines with J gene TRBJ2-5, with 8 bases identical to TRBD1. The end of the DNA is better explained by TRBJ2-7, so the J call may be wrong. The material sequenced was blood. CDR3 sequence (DNA): TGTGCCAGCAGTCCTAAGAGACAGGGGTCTTACGAGCAGTACTTC. Its translation is CASSPKRQGSYEQYF.